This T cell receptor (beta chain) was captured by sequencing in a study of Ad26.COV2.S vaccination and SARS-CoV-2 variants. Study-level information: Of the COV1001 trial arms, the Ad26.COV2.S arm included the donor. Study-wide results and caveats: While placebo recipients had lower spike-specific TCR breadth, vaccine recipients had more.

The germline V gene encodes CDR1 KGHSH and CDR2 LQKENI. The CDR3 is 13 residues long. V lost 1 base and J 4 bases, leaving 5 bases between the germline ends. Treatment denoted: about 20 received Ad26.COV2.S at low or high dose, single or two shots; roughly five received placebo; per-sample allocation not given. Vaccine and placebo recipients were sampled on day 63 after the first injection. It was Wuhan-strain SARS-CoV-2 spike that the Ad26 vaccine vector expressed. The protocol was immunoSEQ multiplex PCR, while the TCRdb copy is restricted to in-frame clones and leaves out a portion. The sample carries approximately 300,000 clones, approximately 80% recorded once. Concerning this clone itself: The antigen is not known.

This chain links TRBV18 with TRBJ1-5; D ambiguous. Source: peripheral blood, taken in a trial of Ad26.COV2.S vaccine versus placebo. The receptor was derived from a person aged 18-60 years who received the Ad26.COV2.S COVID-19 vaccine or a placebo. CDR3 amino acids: CASSPQKNQPQHF. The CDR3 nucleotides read TGTGCCAGCTCACCACAAAAGAATCAGCCCCAGCATTTT.